This TCR beta chain stems from a study of T cells in women clearing cervical HPV infection. Study results and limitations: A classifier using richness and V gene abundances reached an AUC of approximately 0.8.

With regard to this clone: Its cognate antigen is unknown. The read finishes 3 residues shy of the CDR3 end, and the germline J gene is used to complete it.

Germline CDR1 and CDR2: SNHLY and FYNNEI. The CDR3 is 11 residues long. Trimming stripped 8 bases from V and 4 bases from J, with 7 bases between. Profiling relied on immunoSEQ multiplex PCR, and the TCRdb table lists in-frame clones only, not all of them. Listed are 48,000 or so clones; around 1.5% falls within the top ten. The receptor's source is a woman between 18 and 75 years old with a cervical HPV16 infection that either progressed to CIN3+ or cleared (not recorded which). Sequencing was done on a sample of blood buffy coat. The chain employs TRBV2 and TRBJ2-3; D ambiguous. CDR3 sequence: CASSQADTQYF. Partial CDR3 DNA: TGTGCCAGCTCGCAGGCAGATACG.